The 19 T cell receptor beta chains below come from one sample, sequenced in a study of identifying expanded T cells in peripheral blood (dated by TCRdb to between 2018 and 2020). Libraries came from the immunoSEQ multiplex PCR assay. In its TCRdb copy, this immuneACCESS table keeps in-frame sequences only and misses some clones. Where compared with another copy, unresolved V genes explain less than half of these, and the others have no known cause. The sample table contains 100,000 or so clones; only one count was recorded for around 89% of them. Roughly 13% of the sample comes from the top ten. Sample: blood. The receptors originated from a person between 18 and 75 years old in good health.

The chain is built from TRBV27 and TRBJ2-2; D gene unclear. Trimming removed 2 bases from V and 4 bases from J, with 11 bases in between. Germline CDR1 MNHEY, CDR2 SMNVEV (reference sequence). This CDR3 is built from 15 residues. DNA for the CDR3: TGTGCCAGCAGTTTAGAGTACGGGCGCACCGGGGAGCTGTTTTTT. Its protein is CASSLEYGRTGELFF.

The chain employs TRBV5-4 and TRBJ2-1; D remains unclear. Germline-derived CDR1 and CDR2 are SGHNT and YYREEE (reference sequence). This CDR3 spans 15 amino acids. Trimming removed 0 bases from V and 7 bases from J, with 14 bases in between. CDR3 region: CASSLDPEVLNEQFF. Written as DNA, the CDR3 is TGTGCCAGCAGCTTGGACCCAGAGGTTTTGAATGAGCAGTTCTTC.

This chain joins TRBV6-5 and TRBJ2-7; TRBD1 matches at 8 bases. The CDR3 sequence is 15 residues long. Germline V gene data show CDR1 as MNHEY and CDR2 as SVGAGI. V shed 0 bases and J 6 bases; nucleotides not matched to a gene: 7. The CDR3 region has the DNA TGTGCCAGCAGTTACTCGGGGACAGGCTCTAGCGAGCAGTACTTC. It translates to CASSYSGTGSSEQYF.

V is TRBV28 and J is TRBJ2-1, with TRBD2 matching over 8 bases. Germline CDR1 reads MDHEN; CDR2 reads SYDVKM. This CDR3 is built from 16 residues. With 7 bases clipped from V and 2 bases from J, the junction kept 10 bases outside the gene matches. CDR3 protein: CASTPGGSGAYNEQFF. The CDR3 region has the DNA TGTGCCAGCACTCCAGGCGGTAGCGGGGCCTACAATGAGCAGTTCTTC.

The chain uses TRBV5-4 and TRBJ1-4; 10 positions agree with TRBD1. This CDR3 is built from 16 residues. The germline V gene encodes CDR1 SGHNT and CDR2 YYREEE (reference sequence). V lost 4 bases and J lost 4; bases outside the gene matches: 7. The CDR3 loop reads CASSIGTGDINEKLFF. The CDR3 bases are TGTGCCAGCAGCATAGGGACAGGGGACATTAATGAAAAACTGTTTTTT.

V usage is TRBV6-1 and J usage is TRBJ1-5; tentative D call: TRBD1 (5 bases). The germline V gene has CDR1 MNHNS and CDR2 SASEGT. Trimming left V 3 bases short and J 2 bases short, with 11 bases between. The length of the CDR3 is 15 residues. The CDR3 spells CASSDWDRGNQPQHF. DNA for the CDR3: TGTGCCAGCAGTGATTGGGACCGGGGCAATCAGCCCCAGCATTTT.

The CDR3 nucleotides read TGTGCCAGCTTGGCGGAGCCTACCGGGGAGCTGTTTTTT. Its protein product is CASLAEPTGELFF. The V and J genes are TRBV6-1 and TRBJ2-2; D uncertain. The CDR3 loop spans 13 amino acids. V shed 8 bases and J shed 5 bases, with 12 bases lying between them. Germline CDR1 MNHNS, CDR2 SASEGT.

This chain connects TRBV9 to TRBJ1-3; D unclear. This CDR3 contains 19 residues. CDR1 is SGDLS, CDR2 YYNGEE, per germline. V shed 7 bases and J shed 0 bases, with 26 bases lying between them. Here the CDR3 DNA reads TGTGCCAGCTTTTCGACCTTTACACATTCTCCAAACTCTGGAAACACCATATATTTT. Translating gives CASFSTFTHSPNSGNTIYF. The variable domain in full, completed from reference TRBV9 and TRBJ1-3, reads DSGVTQTPKHLITATGQRVTLRCSPRSGDLSVYWYQQSLDQGLQFLIQYYNGEERAKGNILERFSAQQFPDLHSELNLSSLELGDSALYFCASFSTFTHSPNSGNTIYFGEGSWLTVV.

V usage is TRBV6-6 and J usage is TRBJ2-7; tentative D call: TRBD1 (6 bases). Germline-derived CDR1 and CDR2 are MNHNY and SVGAGI (reference sequence). Trimming cost V 4 bases and J 2 bases, with 12 bases left between them. This CDR3 is 14 amino acids long. The CDR3 reads CASSSQGPTYEQYF. The CDR3 nucleotides read TGTGCCAGCAGTTCACAGGGCCCCACCTACGAGCAGTACTTC.

J is TRBJ1-6 and V is TRBV7-2; possible D gene TRBD1, 6 bases. Trimming took 5 bases from V and 0 from J, leaving 11 bases between them. Germline assignment: CDR1 SGHTA and CDR2 FQGNSA. The CDR3 runs 16 residues. The CDR3 sequence is CASSRQESSYNSPLHF. The CDR3 bases are TGTGCCAGCAGCCGACAGGAGAGCTCCTATAATTCACCCCTCCACTTT.

The chain is built from TRBV25-1 and TRBJ1-2, with D tentatively TRBD1 (6 bases). The germline CDR1 and CDR2 sequences are MGHDK and SYGVNS. The CDR3 is made up of 16 amino acids. Trimming stripped 3 bases from V and 5 bases from J, with 19 bases between. The CDR3 sequence is CASSEYHPGHPYGYTF. Here the CDR3 DNA reads TGTGCCAGCAGTGAGTATCATCCGGGACACCCTTATGGCTACACCTTC.

This chain links TRBV6-1 with TRBJ2-1; D remains ambiguous. Germline V gives CDR1 MNHNS, CDR2 SASEGT. V was shortened by 0 bases and J by 10 bases, with 7 bases between the two germline ends. CDR3 size: 12 residues. The CDR3, as DNA: TGTGCCAGCAGTGAAGCTCGGACCGAGCAGTTCTTC. It translates to CASSEARTEQFF.

This sequence joins TRBV30 and TRBJ1-3; a possible D gene is TRBD1 (6 bases). Germline V gene lookup returns CDR1 GTSNPN and CDR2 SVGIG (reference sequence). The CDR3 covers 11 residues. CDR3 sequence reads: CAGGRENTIYF. The CDR3 region has the DNA TGTGCGGGGGGCAGAGAAAACACCATATATTTT. The variable domain in full, completed from reference TRBV30 and TRBJ1-3, reads SQTIHQWPATLVQPVGSPLSLECTVEGTSNPNLYWYRQAAGRGLQLLFYSVGIGQISSEVPQNLSASRPQDRQFILSSKKLLLSDSGFYLCAGGRENTIYFGEGSWLTVV.

J is TRBJ2-7 and V is TRBV27; D possibly corresponds to TRBD1 (5 bases). The CDR3 length is 15 residues. The V and J ends lost 2 bases and 5 bases respectively, with 16 bases between them. The germline gives CDR1 MNHEY, CDR2 SMNVEV (reference sequence). CDR3 residues: CASSLGASPLHEQYF. The CDR3 coding sequence is TGTGCCAGCAGTTTAGGGGCTAGTCCTCTGCACGAGCAGTACTTC.

The chain is built from TRBV27 and TRBJ2-2; either TRBD1 or TRBD2 may supply D (5 bases each). Per the germline V gene, CDR1 is MNHEY and CDR2 is SMNVEV (reference sequence). With 2 bases removed from V and 4 bases from J, the gap between germline ends came to 11 bases. This CDR3 region has 15 residues. CDR3 residues: CASSLAYGATGELFF. The CDR3 nucleotides are TGTGCCAGCAGTTTAGCCTACGGGGCCACCGGGGAGCTGTTTTTT.

This chain links TRBV7-9 with TRBJ2-1; 9 nucleotides match TRBD2. Looked up from germline, CDR1 is SEHNR and CDR2 is FQNEAQ (reference sequence). The V segment lost 7 bases and the J segment 5 bases; nucleotides outside the gene matches: 6. There are 14 residues in the CDR3. The CDR3: CASTSAGGNNEQFF. DNA for the CDR3: TGTGCCAGCACCTCAGCGGGAGGCAACAATGAGCAGTTCTTC.

CDR3 nucleotide sequence: TGCAGCGTTCAACGGACACTAAACACAGATACGCAGTATTTT. Translating gives CSVQRTLNTDTQYF. V gene TRBV29-1 combines with J gene TRBJ2-3; D possibly corresponds to TRBD1 (5 bases). The CDR3 runs 14 residues. The V end lost 5 bases, the J end lost 2 bases, and 14 bases lay between the germline ends. CDR1 and CDR2 (germline): SQVTM, ANQGSEA.

This clone was detected only once. The rearrangement uses TRBV19 and TRBJ2-7, with D unclear. Per the germline V gene, CDR1 is LNHDA and CDR2 is SQIVND (reference sequence). V gave up 5 bases and J gave up 2 bases, with 7 bases separating them. CDR3 length: 12 amino acids. The CDR3 DNA sequence: TGTGCCAGTAGTGGAAGCGCCTACGAGCAGTACTTC. Residues: CASSGSAYEQYF.

This chain uses TRBV6-5 with TRBJ1-2, with 7 nucleotides matching TRBD1. The CDR3 totals 15 residues. The trim removed 5 bases at V and 5 bases at J, leaving 11 bases unmatched. Germline values: CDR1 MNHEY, CDR2 SVGAGI. This chain's CDR3 is CASSGRGQTRYGYTF. The CDR3 nucleotides read TGTGCCAGCAGTGGCAGGGGACAGACAAGATATGGCTACACCTTC.